The TCR beta chain under discussion was sequenced for a study of blood T cell repertoires in COVID-19. Study information: Donors in the United States, Italy and Spain gave samples during acute or convalescent COVID-19.

The CDR3 has 15 residues. Trimming shortened V by 5 bases and J by 5 bases, and 19 bases separated the two germline ends. The germline V gene encodes CDR1 MDHEN and CDR2 SYDVKM. As handled by the study authors: Amplification of reference gene primers provided the estimated nucleated cell counts. The table came from immunoSEQ multiplex PCR; TCRdb's copy has only in-frame clones and leaves some out. V and J calls plus clone size are reproduced from that table; the DNA served to infer D and trimming. The sample records 200,000 to 250,000 clones, 81% being singletons. This clone was seen a handful of times. Ages ranged from about 18 to 100 years, with residence in fewer than 25 US areas. Clinical history reported by participants formed the basis on which cohorts were assigned.

The V gene is TRBV28, the J gene TRBJ2-7; D possibly corresponds to TRBD1 (7 bases). Sequencing was done on a sample of PBMCs or T cells enriched from blood (not recorded which). The receptor comes from a woman in her fifties or sixties with acute COVID-19. The CDR3 sequence is CASSKLTGTLHEQYF. Here the CDR3 DNA reads TGTGCCAGCAGTAAGTTGACAGGGACTCTCCACGAGCAGTACTTC.